What follows is one T cell receptor beta chain and its context. Its specificity is not known. T cells were not sorted, and total RNA was isolated straight from whole blood. cDNA for each sample came from eight separate reactions. Following a re-call of the 5' RACE reads, TCRdb has one entry per CDR3 protein and lacks DNA. The data show a few hundred thousand distinct CDR3 sequences, and the top ten clones hold 5.6%. The CDR3 is 14 amino acids. From germline, CDR1 is SGHTA and CDR2 FQGTGA. The sample is drawn from a study of monozygotic twins with inflammatory bowel disease. The study, taken as a whole, reports: Sharing of clonotypes with others was lower in IBD patients than in healthy twins, and this was especially so with disease activity. Immunosuppressive treatment differences may have increased patient repertoire variability.

This chain links TRBV7-3 with TRBJ1-3; TCRdb's D gene call, TRBD1, goes unchecked for lack of DNA. The sample was blood. The TCR comes from a human donor with ulcerative colitis or Crohn's disease, or a healthy co-twin of an affected twin (not recorded which). The chain's CDR3 is CASSLPGTGNTIYF. The whole variable domain, filled in from reference TRBV7-3 and TRBJ1-3, reads GAGVSQTPSNKVTEKGKYVELRCDPISGHTALYWYRQSLGQGPEFLIYFQGTGAADDSGLPNDRFFAVRPEGSVSTLKIQRTERGDSAVYLCASSLPGTGNTIYFGEGSWLTVV.